Listed below are T cell receptor beta chains from one sample, sequenced in a study of blood T cell repertoires in COVID-19. Repertoires were generated with immunoSEQ multiplex PCR, while TCRdb's copy carries only in-frame clones and drops some. The profile covers roughly 120,000 clones, with 90% appearing a single time and 1.8% taken by the ten largest. Input material: peripheral blood. Source of these receptors: a human donor with active COVID-19. The donor label of this sample is uncertain. CDR3s include the opening cysteine and the closing phenylalanine or tryptophan. Each record gives: V gene, J gene, D gene, CDR3 DNA, CDR3 protein. D genes are given only for firm matches.

v_call: TRBV5-8
j_call: TRBJ1-3
d_call: TRBD1
cdr3_nt: TGTGCCAGCAGGGCGGGACAGCCTCTCTCTGGAAACACCATATATTTT
cdr3_aa: CASRAGQPLSGNTIYF

v_call: TRBV2
j_call: TRBJ2-1
d_call: TRBD1
cdr3_nt: TGTGCCAGCAGGCTTACAGGGGCCGGCAATGAGCAGTTCTTC
cdr3_aa: CASRLTGAGNEQFF

v_call: TRBV25-1
j_call: TRBJ1-4
d_call: NA
cdr3_nt: TGTGCCAGCAGTGTAGGCCAGGGTGAAAAACTGTTTTTT
cdr3_aa: CASSVGQGEKLFF

v_call: TRBV4-2
j_call: TRBJ2-5
d_call: NA
cdr3_nt: TGTGCCAGCAGCCAAGTCGTCTCCTTACAAGAGACCCAGTACTTC
cdr3_aa: CASSQVVSLQETQYF

v_call: TRBV6-2/TRBV6-3
j_call: TRBJ2-6
d_call: NA
cdr3_nt: TGTGCCAGCAGTCGACACCCTGGGGCCAACGTCCTGACTTTC
cdr3_aa: CASSRHPGANVLTF

v_call: TRBV12-3/TRBV12-4
j_call: TRBJ1-2
d_call: NA
cdr3_nt: TGTGCCAGCAGTTCCTCGGGAGGCTACACCTTC
cdr3_aa: CASSSSGGYTF

v_call: TRBV4-3
j_call: TRBJ1-1
d_call: NA
cdr3_nt: TGCGCCAGCAGCCCTTTCTATATAGGGGGGGACACTGAAGCTTTCTTT
cdr3_aa: CASSPFYIGGDTEAFF

v_call: TRBV7-9
j_call: TRBJ2-1
d_call: NA
cdr3_nt: TGTGCCAGCAGCTTAATTCCCCCTGGGGGCCCTTTGTACAATGAGCAGTTCTTC
cdr3_aa: CASSLIPPGGPLYNEQFF

v_call: TRBV4-3
j_call: TRBJ1-2
d_call: TRBD1
cdr3_nt: TGCGCCAGCAGCGCCCGGGACAGGGACCCCTATGGCTACACCTTC
cdr3_aa: CASSARDRDPYGYTF

v_call: TRBV15
j_call: TRBJ1-1
d_call: NA
cdr3_nt: TGTGCCACCAGCAGAGGGCCGGGACACCCGAACACTGAAGCTTTCTTT
cdr3_aa: CATSRGPGHPNTEAFF

v_call: TRBV27
j_call: TRBJ1-4
d_call: TRBD1
cdr3_nt: TGTGCCAGCAGTCCCTCCGGGACAGGGGGCCGGGCCGTTGAAAAACTGTTTTTT
cdr3_aa: CASSPSGTGGRAVEKLFF

v_call: TRBV5-1
j_call: TRBJ1-4
d_call: NA
cdr3_nt: TGCGCCAGCAGCCCTCTCGGTGAAAAACTGTTTTTT
cdr3_aa: CASSPLGEKLFF